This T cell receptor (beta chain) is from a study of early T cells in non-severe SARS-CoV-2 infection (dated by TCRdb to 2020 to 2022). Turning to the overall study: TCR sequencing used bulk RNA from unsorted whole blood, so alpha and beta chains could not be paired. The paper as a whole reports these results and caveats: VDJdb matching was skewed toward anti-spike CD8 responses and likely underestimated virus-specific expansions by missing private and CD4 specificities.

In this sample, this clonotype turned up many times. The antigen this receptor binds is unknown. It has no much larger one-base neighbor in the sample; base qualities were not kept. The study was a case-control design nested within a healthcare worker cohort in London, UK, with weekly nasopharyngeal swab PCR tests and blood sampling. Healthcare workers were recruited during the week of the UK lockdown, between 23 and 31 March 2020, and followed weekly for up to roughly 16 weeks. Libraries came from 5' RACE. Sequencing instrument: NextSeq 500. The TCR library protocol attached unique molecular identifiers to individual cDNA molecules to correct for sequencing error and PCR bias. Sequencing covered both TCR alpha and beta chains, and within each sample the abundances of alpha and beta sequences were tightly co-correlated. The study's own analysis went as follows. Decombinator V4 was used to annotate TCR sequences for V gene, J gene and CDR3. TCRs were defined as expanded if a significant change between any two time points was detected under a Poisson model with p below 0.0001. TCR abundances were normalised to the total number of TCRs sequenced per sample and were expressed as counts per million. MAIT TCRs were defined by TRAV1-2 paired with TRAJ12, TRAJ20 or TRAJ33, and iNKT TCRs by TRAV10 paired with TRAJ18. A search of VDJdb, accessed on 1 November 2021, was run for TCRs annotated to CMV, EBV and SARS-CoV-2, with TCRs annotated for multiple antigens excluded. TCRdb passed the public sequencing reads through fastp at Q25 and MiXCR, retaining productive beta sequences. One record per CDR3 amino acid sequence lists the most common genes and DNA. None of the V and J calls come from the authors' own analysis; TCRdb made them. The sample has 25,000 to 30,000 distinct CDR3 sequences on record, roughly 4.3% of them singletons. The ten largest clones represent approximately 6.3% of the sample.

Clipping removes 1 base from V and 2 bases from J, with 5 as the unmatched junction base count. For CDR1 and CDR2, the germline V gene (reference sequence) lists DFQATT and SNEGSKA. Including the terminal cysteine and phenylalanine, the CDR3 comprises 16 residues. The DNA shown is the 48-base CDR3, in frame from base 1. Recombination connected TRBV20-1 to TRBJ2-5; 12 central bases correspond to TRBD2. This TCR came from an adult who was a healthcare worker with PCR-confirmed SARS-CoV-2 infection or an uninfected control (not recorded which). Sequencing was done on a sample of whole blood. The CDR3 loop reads CSARGLAGGLQETQYF. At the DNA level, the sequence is TGCAGTGCTAGAGGGCTAGCGGGGGGGTTACAAGAGACCCAGTACTTC.